What follows are 19 T cell receptor beta chains derived from one specimen sequenced in a study of blood T cells in healthy people across ages. A second about 7 to 11 cycle PCR used barcoded and J-beta primers. TCRdb recomputed calls from the 5' RACE reads with MiXCR, one row per CDR3 protein. The sample carries around 850,000 distinct CDR3 sequences, 36% recorded once. Source material: blood. These receptors all come from a man between 18 and 35 years old in good health.

This clonotype came up a few times. Written as DNA, the CDR3 is TGTGCCAGCAGTGATGACACCTTCTGGAATGAGCAGTTCTTC. Translation: CASSDDTFWNEQFF. V usage is TRBV6-5 and J usage is TRBJ2-1; unclear D gene. This CDR3 comprises 14 residues. Trimming shortened V by 5 bases and J by 7 bases, and 15 bases separated the two germline ends. Germline V gene data show CDR1 as MNHEY and CDR2 as SVGAGI.

The table lists this clonotype with a few counts. The chain is built from TRBV20-1 and TRBJ1-5; no definite D call. CDR3 length: 15 residues. Germline V gene data show CDR1 as DFQATT and CDR2 as SNEGSKA (reference sequence). Trimming removed 0 bases from V and 4 bases from J, with 13 bases in between. CDR3 loop: CSARDGSYRNQPQHF. The CDR3 nucleotides read TGCAGTGCTAGAGATGGGTCGTACCGGAATCAGCCCCAGCATTTT.

This clonotype was counted many times. V usage is TRBV7-9 and J usage is TRBJ2-2; TRBD1 or TRBD2 may be the D gene (5 bases each). This CDR3 contains 15 residues. Trimming cost V 5 bases and J 0 bases, with 10 bases left between them. Germline V CDR1 and CDR2: SEHNR, FQNEAQ (reference sequence). The CDR3 region is CASSRDLANTGELFF. The DNA of the CDR3 is TGTGCCAGCAGCCGGGACCTAGCGAACACCGGGGAGCTGTTTTTT.

Notes on this clonotype: Germline is not matched at one junction end, which may reflect a read error. The chain carries TRBV5-4 and TRBJ2-3; 9 bases are a match to TRBD1. Germline V gives CDR1 SGHNT, CDR2 YYREEE (reference sequence). The CDR3 spans 17 residues. The CDR3 DNA reads as TGTGCCAACAGCTTGGAAAGCTTTGACAGGGGGTCCGATACGCAGTATTTT. Protein sequence: CANSLESFDRGSDTQYF.

This clonotype was observed many times. The CDR3 reads CASSEAENYGYTF. The CDR3 bases are TGTGCCAGCAGCGAGGCGGAAAACTATGGCTACACCTTC. The chain uses TRBV9 and TRBJ1-2; D call uncertain. CDR1 and CDR2 from the germline V gene are SGDLS and YYNGEE. The ends were cut back, 3 bases at V and 2 bases at J, with 8 bases in the middle. The CDR3 is made up of 13 amino acids.

V usage is TRBV4-1 and J usage is TRBJ1-1; 7 nucleotides agree with TRBD1. V gave up 3 bases and J gave up 1 base; unmatched junction bases: 5. The CDR3 runs to 15 residues. Germline CDR1 reads MGHRA; CDR2 reads YSYEKL. Here the CDR3 DNA reads TGCGCCAGCAGCCAGGATGGGACAGCGAACACTGAAGCTTTCTTT. Translating it yields CASSQDGTANTEAFF.

This clonotype appeared a few times. The chain couples TRBV3-1 to TRBJ2-7, with 9 bases aligning to TRBD2. The CDR3 sequence is 14 residues long. From germline, CDR1 is LGHDT and CDR2 YNNKEL (reference sequence). With V trimmed by 8 bases and J by 5 bases, 10 bases remained unmatched. As DNA, the CDR3 is TGTGCCAGCGGGGCTAGCGGGGACATCAACGAGCAGTACTTC. It yields the protein CASGASGDINEQYF.

This clonotype was picked up a small number of times. V usage is TRBV4-1 and J usage is TRBJ2-2, with unresolved D. The germline gives CDR1 MGHRA, CDR2 YSYEKL. The CDR3 totals 16 residues. V was pared by 6 bases and J by 4 bases, with 18 bases between. CDR3 DNA sequence: TGCGCCAGCAGGTTAGAGGTAACCTCGGGCACCGGGGAGCTGTTTTTT. Residues: CASRLEVTSGTGELFF.

Only a few counts were recorded for this clonotype. The chain combines TRBV13 with TRBJ1-2, with a possible D match to TRBD1 (5 bases). The germline V and J ends were trimmed by 4 bases and 3 bases, with 12 bases remaining between them. The CDR3 runs 14 residues. Germline CDR1 reads PRHDT; CDR2 reads FYEKMQ (reference sequence). CDR3 nucleotides: TGTGCCAGCAGCTCGTCGGACATGGACTATGGCTACACCTTC. This codes for CASSSSDMDYGYTF.

V and J are TRBV4-3 and TRBJ1-5; D call uncertain. V gave up 0 bases and J gave up 0 bases, with 12 bases separating them. The CDR3 covers 17 residues. Germline V lookup: CDR1 LGHNA, CDR2 YSLEER. The CDR3 DNA sequence: TGCGCCAGCAGCCAAGAATTGGGTGGAGGTAGCAATCAGCCCCAGCATTTT. Protein sequence: CASSQELGGGSNQPQHF.

This clonotype was seen many times. DNA for the CDR3: TGCTCCGGACTAGCGGGGCTCTATGAGACCCAGTACTTC. It codes for CSGLAGLYETQYF. This rearrangement joins TRBV20-1 to TRBJ2-5, with 12 bases aligning to TRBD2. This CDR3 comprises 13 residues. Germline CDR1 reads DFQATT; CDR2 reads SNEGSKA (reference sequence).

The chain combines TRBV11-1 with TRBJ2-3; no clear D gene. V was shortened by 0 bases and J by 2 bases, with 9 bases between the two germline ends. CDR1 and CDR2 (germline): SGHAT, FQDESV (reference sequence). This CDR3 contains 15 residues. The CDR3 coding sequence is TGTGCCAGCAGCTTAGCGGCAGGCCCCACAGATACGCAGTATTTT. This sequence encodes CASSLAAGPTDTQYF. Combining the CDR3 with reference TRBV11-1 and TRBJ2-3 gives the whole variable domain EAEVAQSPRYKITEKSQAVAFWCDPISGHATLYWYRQILGQGPELLVQFQDESVVDDSQLPKDRFSAERLKGVDSTLKIQPAELGDSAMYLCASSLAAGPTDTQYFGPGTRLTVL.

The chain has TRBV6-5 and TRBJ2-3; weak D call: TRBD1 (6 bases). CDR1 is MNHEY and CDR2 is SVGAGI in the germline V gene. Between the trimmed V and J ends, which lost 5 bases and 6 bases, there was a span of 12 bases. This CDR3 is 13 amino acids long. CDR3 loop: CASSDLQGDTQYF. The CDR3, as DNA: TGTGCCAGCAGTGACCTTCAGGGGGATACGCAGTATTTT.

This clonotype was found many times. The chain is built from TRBV6-4 and TRBJ2-1; D uncertain. Trimming left V 3 bases short and J 8 bases short, with 17 bases between. CDR3 length: 15 amino acids. CDR1 and CDR2 (germline): MRHNA, SNTAGT. Here the CDR3 DNA reads TGTGCCAGCAGTGATGCCCCCGCTGAGCTAGATGAGCAGTTCTTC. Translating it yields CASSDAPAELDEQFF.

The table lists this clonotype with a few counts. V gene TRBV12-3 or TRBV12-4 combines with J gene TRBJ1-1, with D maybe TRBD1 (6 bases). The V and J ends lost 6 bases and 4 bases respectively, with 15 bases between them. The CDR3 has 14 amino acids. DNA of the CDR3: TGTGCCAGCAGGGAACAGGGTCGAGGCACTGAAGCTTTCTTT. This translates into CASREQGRGTEAFF.

CDR3 coding DNA: TGTGCCAGTGATCCTGGGGCCAACGTCCTGACTTTC. It is translated as CASDPGANVLTF. The chain joins TRBV19 to TRBJ2-6, with D uncertain. Trimming took off 8 bases at V and 2 bases at J, with 4 bases between the two ends. From germline, CDR1 is LNHDA and CDR2 SQIVND (reference sequence). The CDR3 extends over 12 amino acids.

This chain joins TRBV20-1 and TRBJ2-7; D possibly corresponds to TRBD2 (6 bases). This CDR3 has 13 residues. Germline V gene lookup returns CDR1 DFQATT and CDR2 SNEGSKA (reference sequence). CDR3: CSTSSPGQYEQYV. The CDR3 DNA reads TGCAGTACTAGCTCCCCGGGTCAATACGAGCAGTACGTC.

The V gene is TRBV4-1, the J gene TRBJ1-4; possible D gene TRBD1, 5 bases. V shed 4 bases and J shed 6 bases, with 15 bases lying between them. The CDR3 is 15 amino acids. Germline CDR1 and CDR2: MGHRA and YSYEKL. CDR3 sequence: CASSPRGRGDEKLFF. CDR3 in DNA: TGCGCCAGCAGCCCACGAGGGAGAGGGGATGAAAAACTGTTTTTT.

This clonotype was found a few times. V is TRBV24-1 and J is TRBJ2-4, with 8 positions matching TRBD1. V gave up 4 bases and J gave up 3 bases; unmatched junction bases: 4. The CDR3 has 15 residues. CDR1 is KGHDR, CDR2 SFDVKD, per germline. The CDR3 reads CATSDPGQGKNIQYF. The CDR3 DNA sequence: TGTGCCACCAGTGACCCTGGACAGGGCAAAAACATTCAGTACTTC.